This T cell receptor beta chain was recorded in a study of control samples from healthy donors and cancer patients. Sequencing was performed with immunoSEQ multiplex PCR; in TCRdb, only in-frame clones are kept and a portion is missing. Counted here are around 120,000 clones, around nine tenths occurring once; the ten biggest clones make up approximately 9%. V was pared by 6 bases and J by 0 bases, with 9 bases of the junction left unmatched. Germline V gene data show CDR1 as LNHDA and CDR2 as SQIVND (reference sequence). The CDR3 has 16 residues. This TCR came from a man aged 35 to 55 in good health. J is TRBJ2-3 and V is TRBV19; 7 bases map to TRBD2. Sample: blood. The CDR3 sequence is CASRNQLASSTDTQYF. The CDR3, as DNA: TGTGCCAGTAGGAACCAACTAGCGTCTAGCACAGATACGCAGTATTTT. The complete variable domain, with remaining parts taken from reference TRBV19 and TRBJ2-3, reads DGGITQSPKYLFRKEGQNVTLSCEQNLNHDAMYWYRQDPGQGLRLIYYSQIVNDFQKGDIAEGYSVSREKKESFPLTVTSAQKNPTAFYLCASRNQLASSTDTQYFGPGTRLTVL.